This T cell receptor beta chain is drawn from a study of blood T cells in healthy people across ages. Study-wide results and caveats: Investigators viewed diversity estimates from one million T cells as underestimates, the study reported.

Next came a second PCR, run for roughly 6 to 11 cycles, which used a sample-barcoded 5' primer along with a J-beta primer mix. Every individual sample yielded 2.5 million or more paired-end reads (each containing CDR3). TCRdb reprocessed the 5' RACE reads with MiXCR, giving one entry per CDR3 protein. The repertoire includes 1.5 million to 2 million distinct CDR3 sequences, roughly a third of them detected once, and roughly 10% sits in the top ten. This CDR3 contains 12 residues. Trimming stripped 9 bases from V and 6 bases from J, with 11 bases between. Germline V CDR1 and CDR2: SEHNR, FQNEAQ (reference sequence). In each sample, at least 7 million PBMCs were isolated. This clonotype was seen more than once but under ten times. Its specificity is not known.

The specimen sequenced was blood. The clonotype originates from a woman in her twenties or thirties in good health. J is TRBJ2-2 and V is TRBV7-9; D gene ambiguous. The CDR3 is CARGDAPGELFF. The CDR3 DNA follows: TGTGCCAGAGGAGATGCGCCCGGGGAGCTGTTTTTT.